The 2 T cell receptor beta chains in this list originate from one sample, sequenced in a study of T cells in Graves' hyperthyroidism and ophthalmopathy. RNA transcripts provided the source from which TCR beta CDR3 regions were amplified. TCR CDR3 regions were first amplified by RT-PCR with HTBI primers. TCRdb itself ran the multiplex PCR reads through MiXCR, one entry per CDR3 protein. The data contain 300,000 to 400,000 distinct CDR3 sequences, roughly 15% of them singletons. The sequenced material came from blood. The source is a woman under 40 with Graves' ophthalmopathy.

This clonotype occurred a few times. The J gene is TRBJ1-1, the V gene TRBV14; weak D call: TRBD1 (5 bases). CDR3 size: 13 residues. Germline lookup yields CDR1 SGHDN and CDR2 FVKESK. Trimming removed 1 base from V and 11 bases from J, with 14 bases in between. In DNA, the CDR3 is TGTGCCAGCAGCCAAGTTTGGGCAGGGATCGCTTTCTTT. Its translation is CASSQVWAGIAFF.

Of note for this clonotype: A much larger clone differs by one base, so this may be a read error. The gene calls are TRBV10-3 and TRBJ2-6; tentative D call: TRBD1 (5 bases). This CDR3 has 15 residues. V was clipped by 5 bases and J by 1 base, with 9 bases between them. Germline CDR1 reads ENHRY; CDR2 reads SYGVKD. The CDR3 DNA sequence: TGTGCCATCAGTCATCAGGGATCTGGGGCCAACGTCCTGACTTTC. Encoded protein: CAISHQGSGANVLTF.